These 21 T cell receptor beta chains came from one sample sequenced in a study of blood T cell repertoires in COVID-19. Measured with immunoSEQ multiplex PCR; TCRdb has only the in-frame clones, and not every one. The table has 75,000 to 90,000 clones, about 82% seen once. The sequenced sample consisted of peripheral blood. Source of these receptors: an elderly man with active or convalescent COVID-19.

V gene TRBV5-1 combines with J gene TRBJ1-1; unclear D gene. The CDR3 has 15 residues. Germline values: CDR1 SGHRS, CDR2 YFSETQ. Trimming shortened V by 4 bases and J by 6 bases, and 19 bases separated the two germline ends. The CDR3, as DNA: TGCGCCAGCAGCCTTAGTGGCTTTCTAGGTTCTGAAGCTTTCTTT. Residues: CASSLSGFLGSEAFF. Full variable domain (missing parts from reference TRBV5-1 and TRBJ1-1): KAGVTQTPRYLIKTRGQQVTLSCSPISGHRSVSWYQQTPGQGLQFLFEYFSETQRNKGNFPGRFSGRQFSNSRSEMNVSTLELGDSALYLCASSLSGFLGSEAFFGQGTRLTVV.

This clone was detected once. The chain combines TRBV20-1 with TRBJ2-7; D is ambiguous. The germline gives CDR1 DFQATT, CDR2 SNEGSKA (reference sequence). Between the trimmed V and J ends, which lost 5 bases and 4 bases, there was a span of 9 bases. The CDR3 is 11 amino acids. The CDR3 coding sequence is TGCAGTGCTTCTATTCGGTACGAGCAGTACGTC. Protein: CSASIRYEQYV.

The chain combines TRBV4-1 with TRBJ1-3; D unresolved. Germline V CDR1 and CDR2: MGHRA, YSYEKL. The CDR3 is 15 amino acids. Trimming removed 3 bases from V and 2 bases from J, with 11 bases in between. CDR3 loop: CASSHLDSAGNTIYF. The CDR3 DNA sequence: TGCGCCAGCAGCCACTTGGACTCAGCTGGAAACACCATATATTTT.

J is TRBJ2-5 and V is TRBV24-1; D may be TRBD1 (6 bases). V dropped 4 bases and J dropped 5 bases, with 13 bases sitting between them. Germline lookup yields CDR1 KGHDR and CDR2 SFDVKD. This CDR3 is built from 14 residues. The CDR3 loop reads CATSDPTGIETQYF. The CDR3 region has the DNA TGTGCCACCAGTGACCCCACAGGGATCGAGACCCAGTACTTC.

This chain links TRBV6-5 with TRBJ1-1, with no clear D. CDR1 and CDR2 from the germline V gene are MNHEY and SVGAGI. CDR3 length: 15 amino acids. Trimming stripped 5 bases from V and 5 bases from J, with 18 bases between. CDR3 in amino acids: CASSQLHLGRTEAFF. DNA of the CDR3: TGTGCCAGCAGTCAACTACACCTTGGGAGGACTGAAGCTTTCTTT.

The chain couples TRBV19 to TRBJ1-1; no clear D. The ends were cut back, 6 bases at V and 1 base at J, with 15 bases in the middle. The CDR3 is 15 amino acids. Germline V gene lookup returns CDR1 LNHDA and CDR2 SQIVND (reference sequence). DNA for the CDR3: TGTGCCAGTAGAGTATCCCGGAGGGAGAACACTGAAGCTTTCTTT. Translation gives CASRVSRRENTEAFF.

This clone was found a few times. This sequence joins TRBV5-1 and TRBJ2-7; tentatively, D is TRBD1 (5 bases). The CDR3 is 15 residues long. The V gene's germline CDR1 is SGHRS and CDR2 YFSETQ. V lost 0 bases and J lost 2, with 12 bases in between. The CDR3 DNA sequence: TGCGCCAGCAGCTTGGGTAGGGGCAGAGCCTACGAGCAGTACGTC. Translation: CASSLGRGRAYEQYV.

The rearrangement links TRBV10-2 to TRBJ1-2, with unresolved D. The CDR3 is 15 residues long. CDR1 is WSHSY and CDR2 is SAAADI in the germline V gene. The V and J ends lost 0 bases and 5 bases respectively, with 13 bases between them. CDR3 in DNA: TGCGCCAGCAGTGAGTCGGAGGGTTATAGATATGGCTACACCTTC. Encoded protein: CASSESEGYRYGYTF.

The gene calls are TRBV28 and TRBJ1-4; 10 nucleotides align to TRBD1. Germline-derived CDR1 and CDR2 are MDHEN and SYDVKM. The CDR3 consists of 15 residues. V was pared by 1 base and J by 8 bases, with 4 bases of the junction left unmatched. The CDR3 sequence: CASSLLGTGVEKLFF. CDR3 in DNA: TGTGCCAGCAGTTTATTGGGGACAGGGGTGGAAAAACTGTTTTTT.

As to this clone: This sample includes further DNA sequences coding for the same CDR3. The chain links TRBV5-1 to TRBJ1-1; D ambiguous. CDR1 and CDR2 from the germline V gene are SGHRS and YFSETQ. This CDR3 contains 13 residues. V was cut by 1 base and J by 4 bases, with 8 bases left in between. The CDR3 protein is CASSLRGGTEAFF. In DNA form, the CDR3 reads TGCGCCAGCAGCTTGCGGGGTGGCACTGAAGCTTTCTTT.

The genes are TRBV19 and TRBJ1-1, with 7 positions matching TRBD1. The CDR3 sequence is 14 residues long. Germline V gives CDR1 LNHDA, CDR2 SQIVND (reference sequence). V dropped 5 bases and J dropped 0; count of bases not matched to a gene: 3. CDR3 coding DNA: TGTGCCAGTAGTCTACAGGGGTTGAACACTGAAGCTTTCTTT. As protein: CASSLQGLNTEAFF.

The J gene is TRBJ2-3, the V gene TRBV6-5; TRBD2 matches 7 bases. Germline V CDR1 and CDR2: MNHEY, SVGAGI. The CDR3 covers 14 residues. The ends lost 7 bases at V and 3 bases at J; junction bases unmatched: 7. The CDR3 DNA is TGTGCCAGCATAGAGCGGGAATGGACAGATACGCAGTATTTT. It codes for CASIEREWTDTQYF.

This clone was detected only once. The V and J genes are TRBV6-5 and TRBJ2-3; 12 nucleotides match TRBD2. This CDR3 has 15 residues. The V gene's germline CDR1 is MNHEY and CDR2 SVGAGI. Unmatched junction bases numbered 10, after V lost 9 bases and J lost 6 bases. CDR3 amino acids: CASSKTSGGKDTQYF. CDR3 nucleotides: TGTGCCAGTAGTAAGACTAGCGGGGGCAAGGATACGCAGTATTTT.

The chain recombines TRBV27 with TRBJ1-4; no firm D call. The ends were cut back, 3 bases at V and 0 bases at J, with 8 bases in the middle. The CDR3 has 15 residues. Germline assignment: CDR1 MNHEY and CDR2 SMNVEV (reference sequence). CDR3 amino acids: CASSLAAATNEKLFF. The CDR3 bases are TGTGCCAGCAGTTTGGCGGCAGCAACTAATGAAAAACTGTTTTTT.

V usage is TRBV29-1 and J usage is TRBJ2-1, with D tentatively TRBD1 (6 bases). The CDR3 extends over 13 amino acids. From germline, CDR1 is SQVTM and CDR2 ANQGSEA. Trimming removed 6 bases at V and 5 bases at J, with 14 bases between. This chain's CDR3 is CSVETGTDNEQFF. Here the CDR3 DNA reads TGCAGCGTAGAAACAGGGACCGACAATGAGCAGTTCTTC.

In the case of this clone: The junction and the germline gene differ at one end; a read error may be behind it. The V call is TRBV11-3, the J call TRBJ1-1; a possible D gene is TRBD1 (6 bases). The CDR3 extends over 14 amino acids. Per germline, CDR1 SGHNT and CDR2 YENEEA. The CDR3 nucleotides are TGTGCCAGCAGCCAACGTACAGGGAACGCTGAAGCTTTCTTT. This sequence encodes CASSQRTGNAEAFF. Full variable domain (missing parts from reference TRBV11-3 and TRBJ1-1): EAGVVQSPRYKIIEKKQPVAFWCNPISGHNTLYWYLQNLGQGPELLIRYENEEAVDDSQLPKDRFSAERLKGVDSTLKIQPAELGDSAVYLCASSQRTGNAEAFFGQGTRLTVV.

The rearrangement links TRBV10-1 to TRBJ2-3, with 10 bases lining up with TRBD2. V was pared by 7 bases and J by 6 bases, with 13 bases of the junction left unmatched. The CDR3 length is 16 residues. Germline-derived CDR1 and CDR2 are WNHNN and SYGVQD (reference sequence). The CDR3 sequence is CASNLLAGEVTDTQYF. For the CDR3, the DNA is TGCGCCAGCAATCTCCTAGCGGGGGAGGTCACGGATACGCAGTATTTT.

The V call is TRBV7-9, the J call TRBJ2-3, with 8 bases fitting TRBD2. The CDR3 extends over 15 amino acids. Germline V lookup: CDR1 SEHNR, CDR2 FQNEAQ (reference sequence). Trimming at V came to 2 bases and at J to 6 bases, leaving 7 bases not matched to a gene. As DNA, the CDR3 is TGTGCCAGCAGCTTACTCGGGAGGGCCGCGGATACGCAGTATTTT. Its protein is CASSLLGRAADTQYF.

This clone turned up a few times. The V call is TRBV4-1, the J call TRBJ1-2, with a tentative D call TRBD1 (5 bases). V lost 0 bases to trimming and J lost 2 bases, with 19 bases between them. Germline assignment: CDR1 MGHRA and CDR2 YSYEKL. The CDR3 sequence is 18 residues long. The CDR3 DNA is TGCGCCAGCAGCCAAGATTACATGGGGGACTCCTTCAACTATGGCTACACCTTC. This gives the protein CASSQDYMGDSFNYGYTF.

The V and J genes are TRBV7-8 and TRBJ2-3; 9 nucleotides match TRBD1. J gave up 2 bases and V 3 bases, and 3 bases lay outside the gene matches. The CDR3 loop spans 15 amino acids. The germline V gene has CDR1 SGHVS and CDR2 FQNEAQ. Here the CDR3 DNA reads TGTGCCAGCAGCTTGGACAGGGGTTACACAGATACGCAGTATTTT. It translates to CASSLDRGYTDTQYF.

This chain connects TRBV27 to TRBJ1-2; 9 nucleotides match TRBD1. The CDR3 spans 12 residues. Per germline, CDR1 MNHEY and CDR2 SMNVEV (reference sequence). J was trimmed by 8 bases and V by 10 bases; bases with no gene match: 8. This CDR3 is CAKTGGAEGYTF. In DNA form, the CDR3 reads TGTGCCAAAACAGGGGGCGCCGAGGGCTACACCTTC.